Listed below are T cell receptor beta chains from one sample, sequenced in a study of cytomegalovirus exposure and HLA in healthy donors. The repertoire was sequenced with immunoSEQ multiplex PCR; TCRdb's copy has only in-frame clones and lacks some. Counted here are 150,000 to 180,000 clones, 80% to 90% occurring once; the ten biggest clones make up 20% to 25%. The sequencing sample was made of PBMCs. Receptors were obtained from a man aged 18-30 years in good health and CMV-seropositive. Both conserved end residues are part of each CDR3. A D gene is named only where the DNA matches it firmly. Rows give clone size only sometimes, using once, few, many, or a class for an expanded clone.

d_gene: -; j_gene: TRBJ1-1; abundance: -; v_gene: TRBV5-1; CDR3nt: TGCGCCAGCAGCTGTACCGAGGGGAACACTGAAGCTTTCTTT; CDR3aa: CASSCTEGNTEAFF
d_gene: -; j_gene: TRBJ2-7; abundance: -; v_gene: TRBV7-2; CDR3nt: TGTGCCAGCAGCTTCCGGATGGGCAGCCCCTACGAGCAGTACTTC; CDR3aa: CASSFRMGSPYEQYF
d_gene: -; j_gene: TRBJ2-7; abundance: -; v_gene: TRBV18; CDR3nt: TGTGCCAGCTCACCTCTGGCGGACTCCTACGAGCAGTACTTC; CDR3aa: CASSPLADSYEQYF
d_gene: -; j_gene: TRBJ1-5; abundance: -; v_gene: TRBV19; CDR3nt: TGTGCCAGCCTAACCGGGACAAGCAATCAGCCCCAGCATTTT; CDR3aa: CASLTGTSNQPQHF
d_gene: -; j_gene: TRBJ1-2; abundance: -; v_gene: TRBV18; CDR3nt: TGTGCCAGCTCACCAGTGAAGGGGGTCCACTATGGCTACACCTTC; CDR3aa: CASSPVKGVHYGYTF
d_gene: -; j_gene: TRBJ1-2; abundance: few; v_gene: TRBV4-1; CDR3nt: TGCGCCAGCAGCCAAGACGGTAGCTATGGCTACACCTTC; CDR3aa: CASSQDGSYGYTF
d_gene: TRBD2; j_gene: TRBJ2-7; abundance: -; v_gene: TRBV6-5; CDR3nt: TGTGCCAGCAGGGAGCGGGGGCCCTACGAGCAGTACTTC; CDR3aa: CASRERGPYEQYF
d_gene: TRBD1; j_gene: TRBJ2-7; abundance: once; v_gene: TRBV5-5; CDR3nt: TGTGCCAGCAGCCCGGGACAGGCCGCGCAGCGCGAGCAGTACTTC; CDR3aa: CASSPGQAAQREQYF
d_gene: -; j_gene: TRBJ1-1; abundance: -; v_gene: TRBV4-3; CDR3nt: TGCGCCAGCAGCCAAAGTAGTATCGGGGAGATTGAAGCTTTCTTT; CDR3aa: CASSQSSIGEIEAFF
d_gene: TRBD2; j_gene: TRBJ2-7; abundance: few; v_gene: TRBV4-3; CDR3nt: TGCGCCAGCAGCCAAGATGGGCCTAGCGGGGACCGGTACGAGCAGTACTTC; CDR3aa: CASSQDGPSGDRYEQYF
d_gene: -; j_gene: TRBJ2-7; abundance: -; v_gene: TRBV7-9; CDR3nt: TGTGCCAGCAGCCCCCTTCGGGTGCCAACCTACGAGCAGTACTTC; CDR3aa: CASSPLRVPTYEQYF
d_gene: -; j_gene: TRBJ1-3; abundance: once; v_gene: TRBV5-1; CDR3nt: TGCGCCAGCAGCTTAACCCCAACAGGCCAGTCTGGAAACACCATATATTTT; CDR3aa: CASSLTPTGQSGNTIYF
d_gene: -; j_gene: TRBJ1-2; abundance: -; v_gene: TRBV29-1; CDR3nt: TGCAGCGTTGAACGTGGGGGCGCGGGTCAGGGCTACACCTTC; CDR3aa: CSVERGGAGQGYTF
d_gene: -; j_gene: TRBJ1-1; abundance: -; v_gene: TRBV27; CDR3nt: TGTGCCAGCAGTTTATCGGGGGGGCGGTACACTGAAGCTTTCTTT; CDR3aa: CASSLSGGRYTEAFF
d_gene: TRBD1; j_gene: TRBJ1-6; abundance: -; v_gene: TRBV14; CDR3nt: TGTGCCAGCAGCCAAGTTACAGGGGGCCATTCACCCCTCCACTTT; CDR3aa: CASSQVTGGHSPLHF
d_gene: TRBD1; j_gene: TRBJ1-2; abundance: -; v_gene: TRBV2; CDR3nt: TGTGCCAGCAGTGAAGGGCCGGGACAGGGTTTCTATGGCTACACCTTC; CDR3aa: CASSEGPGQGFYGYTF
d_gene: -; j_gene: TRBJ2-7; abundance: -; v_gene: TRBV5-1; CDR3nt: TGCGCCAGCAGCTTGGCAGGGTCTCCCTACGAGCAGTACTTC; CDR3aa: CASSLAGSPYEQYF
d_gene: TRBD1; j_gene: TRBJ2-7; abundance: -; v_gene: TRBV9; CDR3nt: TGTGCCAGCAGCAGACAGGGAATCCACGAGCAGTACTTC; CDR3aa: CASSRQGIHEQYF
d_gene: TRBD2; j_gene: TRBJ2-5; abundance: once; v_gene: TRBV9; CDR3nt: TGTGCCAGCAGCCCGAGGGATAGCGGGGGGCCCCGGGAGACCCAGTACTTC; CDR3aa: CASSPRDSGGPRETQYF
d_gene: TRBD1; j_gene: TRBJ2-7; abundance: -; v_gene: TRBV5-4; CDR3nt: TGTGCCAGCAGCCTAGGGGACAGATTCTACGAGCAGTACTTC; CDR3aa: CASSLGDRFYEQYF
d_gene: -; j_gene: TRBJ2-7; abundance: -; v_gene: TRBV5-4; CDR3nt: TGTGCCAGCAGCTTAGGACTCGGGGCCTACGAGCAGTACTTC; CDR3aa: CASSLGLGAYEQYF
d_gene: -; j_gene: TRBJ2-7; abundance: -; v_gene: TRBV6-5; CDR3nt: TGTGCCAGCAGTCTGGGGCTGGGCGAGCAGTACTTC; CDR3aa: CASSLGLGEQYF
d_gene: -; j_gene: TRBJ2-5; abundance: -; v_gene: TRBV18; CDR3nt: TGTGCCAGCTCACCCCGCTTAGAAGAGACCCAGTACTTC; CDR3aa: CASSPRLEETQYF
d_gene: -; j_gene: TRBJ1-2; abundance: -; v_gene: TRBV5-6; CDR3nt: TGTGCCAGCAGTTTGGACAGCCTCTATGGCTACACCTTC; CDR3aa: CASSLDSLYGYTF
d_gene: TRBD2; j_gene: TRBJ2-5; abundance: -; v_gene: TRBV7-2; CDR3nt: TGTGCCAGCAGCTTAGGCGGGGGGCCACAAGAGACCCAGTACTTC; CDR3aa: CASSLGGGPQETQYF
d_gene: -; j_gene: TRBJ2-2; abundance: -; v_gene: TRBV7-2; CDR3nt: TGTGCCAGCAGCTTAGAGGAGGGTAAGGGCACCGGGGAGCTGTTTTTT; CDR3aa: CASSLEEGKGTGELFF
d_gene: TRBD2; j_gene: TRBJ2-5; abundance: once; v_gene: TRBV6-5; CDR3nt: TGTGCCAGCAGTGGACTAGGCCAAGAGACCCAGTACTTC; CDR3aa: CASSGLGQETQYF
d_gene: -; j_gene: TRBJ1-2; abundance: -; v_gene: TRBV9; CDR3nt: TGTGCCAGCAGCGTAGAGGCAGGAAACTATGGCTACACCTTC; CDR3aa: CASSVEAGNYGYTF
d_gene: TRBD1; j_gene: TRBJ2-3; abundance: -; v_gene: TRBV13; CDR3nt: TGTGCCAGCAGATTGACAGGGGGCACAGATACGCAGTATTTT; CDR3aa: CASRLTGGTDTQYF
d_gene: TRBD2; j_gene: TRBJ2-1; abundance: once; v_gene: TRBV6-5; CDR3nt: TGTGCCACCGATAGCGGGGGGAGCTCCTACAATGAGCAGTTCTTC; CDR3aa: CATDSGGSSYNEQFF
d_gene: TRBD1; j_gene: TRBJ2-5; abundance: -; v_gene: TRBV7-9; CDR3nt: TGTGCCAGCAGCTCGCCCCTCAGACAGGGGGCTCTGCTAGGGGCCCAGTACTTC; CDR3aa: CASSSPLRQGALLGAQYF
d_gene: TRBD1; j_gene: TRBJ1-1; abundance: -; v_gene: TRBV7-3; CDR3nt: TGTGCCAGCAGCCCCCGGGACAGGGTAAAGGGCACTGAAGCTTTCTTT; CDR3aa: CASSPRDRVKGTEAFF
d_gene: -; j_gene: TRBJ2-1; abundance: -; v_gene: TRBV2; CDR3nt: TGTGCCAGCAGGGAGGAGCAGCAGTTCTTC; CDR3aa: CASREEQQFF
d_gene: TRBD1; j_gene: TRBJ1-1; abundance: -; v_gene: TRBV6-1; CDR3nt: TGTGCCAGCAGTGAATGGTGGACAGGGGCCCTGAGAGCTTTCTTT; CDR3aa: CASSEWWTGALRAFF
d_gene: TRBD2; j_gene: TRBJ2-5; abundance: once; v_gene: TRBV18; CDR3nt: TGTGCCAGCTCACCGGGCGGGAGTAGGACCCAGTACTTC; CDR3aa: CASSPGGSRTQYF
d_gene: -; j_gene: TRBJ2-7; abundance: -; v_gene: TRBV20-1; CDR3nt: TGCCTCGTGCAGGGCAACTACGAGCAGTACTTC; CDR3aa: CLVQGNYEQYF